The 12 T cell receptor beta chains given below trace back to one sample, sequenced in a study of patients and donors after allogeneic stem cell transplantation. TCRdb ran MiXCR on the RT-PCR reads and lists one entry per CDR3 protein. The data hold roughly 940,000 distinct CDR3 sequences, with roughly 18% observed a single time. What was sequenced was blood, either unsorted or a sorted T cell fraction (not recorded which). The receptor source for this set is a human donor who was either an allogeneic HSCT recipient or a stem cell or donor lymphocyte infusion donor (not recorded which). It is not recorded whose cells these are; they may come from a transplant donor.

The CDR3 bases are TGTGCCAGCAGCCCTGAAGCGGGGGGGACCCTCGGGGATGAGCAGTTCTTC. Translation gives CASSPEAGGTLGDEQFF. The chain combines TRBV4-2 with TRBJ2-1; 10 nucleotides match TRBD2. The V and J ends lost 4 bases and 8 bases, in that order; junction bases with no gene match: 14. Germline lookup yields CDR1 LGHNA and CDR2 YNFKEQ. The CDR3 length is 17 residues.

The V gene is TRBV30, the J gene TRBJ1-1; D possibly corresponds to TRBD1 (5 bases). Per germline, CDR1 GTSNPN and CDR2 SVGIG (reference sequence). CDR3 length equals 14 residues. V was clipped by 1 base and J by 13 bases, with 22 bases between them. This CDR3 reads CAWSASPVDTGGFF. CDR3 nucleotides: TGTGCCTGGAGTGCCTCCCCCGTAGATACGGGGGGTTTCTTT.

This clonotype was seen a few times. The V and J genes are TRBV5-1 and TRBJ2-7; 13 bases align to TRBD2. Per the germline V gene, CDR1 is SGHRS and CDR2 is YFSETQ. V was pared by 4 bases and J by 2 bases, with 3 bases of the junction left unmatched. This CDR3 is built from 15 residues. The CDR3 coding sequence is TGCGCCAGCAGCATAGGACTAGCGGGAGCCTACGAGCAGTACTTC. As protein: CASSIGLAGAYEQYF.

The CDR3 DNA sequence: TGCGCCAGCAGCTTGGATAGCGGGAGGTCAGATACGCAGTATTTT. This translates into CASSLDSGRSDTQYF. The chain carries TRBV5-1 and TRBJ2-3; 10 bases map to TRBD2. From germline, CDR1 is SGHRS and CDR2 YFSETQ. The CDR3 spans 15 residues. The V and J ends lost 0 bases and 4 bases, in that order; junction bases with no gene match: 2.

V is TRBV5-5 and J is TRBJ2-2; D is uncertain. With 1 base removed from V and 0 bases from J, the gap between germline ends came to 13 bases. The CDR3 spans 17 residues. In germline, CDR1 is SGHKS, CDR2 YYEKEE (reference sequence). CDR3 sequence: CASSLRFRRSNTGELFF. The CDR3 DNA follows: TGTGCCAGCAGCTTGAGGTTCCGACGATCGAACACCGGGGAGCTGTTTTTT.

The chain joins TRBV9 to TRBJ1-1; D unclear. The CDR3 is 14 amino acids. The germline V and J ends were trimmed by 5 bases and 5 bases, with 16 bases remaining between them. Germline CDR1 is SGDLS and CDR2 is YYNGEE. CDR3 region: CASRAGRHPTEAFF. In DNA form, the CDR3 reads TGTGCCAGCAGAGCCGGACGGCACCCGACTGAAGCTTTCTTT.

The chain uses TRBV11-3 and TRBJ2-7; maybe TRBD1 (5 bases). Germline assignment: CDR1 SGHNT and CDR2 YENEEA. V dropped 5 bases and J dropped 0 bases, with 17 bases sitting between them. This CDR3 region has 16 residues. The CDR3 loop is CASSPPGQGISYEQYF. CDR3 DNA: TGTGCCAGCAGCCCCCCCGGGCAGGGCATCTCCTACGAGCAGTACTTC.

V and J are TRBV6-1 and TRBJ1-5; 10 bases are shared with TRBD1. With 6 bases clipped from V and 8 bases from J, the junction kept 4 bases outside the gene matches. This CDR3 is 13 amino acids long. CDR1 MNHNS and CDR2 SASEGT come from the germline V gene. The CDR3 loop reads CASSRDRGEPQHF. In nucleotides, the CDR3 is TGTGCCAGCAGCCGGGACAGGGGTGAGCCCCAGCATTTT.

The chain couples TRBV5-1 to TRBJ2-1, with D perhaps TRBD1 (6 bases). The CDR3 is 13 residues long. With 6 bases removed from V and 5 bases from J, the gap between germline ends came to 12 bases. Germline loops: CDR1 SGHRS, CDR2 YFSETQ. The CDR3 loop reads CASIRDTNNEQFF. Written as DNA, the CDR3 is TGCGCCAGCATACGGGACACCAACAATGAGCAGTTCTTC.

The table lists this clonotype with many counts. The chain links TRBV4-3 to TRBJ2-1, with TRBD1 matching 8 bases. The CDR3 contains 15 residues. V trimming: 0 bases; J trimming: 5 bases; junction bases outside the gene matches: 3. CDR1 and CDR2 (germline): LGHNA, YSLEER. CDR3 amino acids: CASSQDGTGNNEQFF. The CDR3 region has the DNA TGCGCCAGCAGCCAAGATGGGACAGGTAACAATGAGCAGTTCTTC.

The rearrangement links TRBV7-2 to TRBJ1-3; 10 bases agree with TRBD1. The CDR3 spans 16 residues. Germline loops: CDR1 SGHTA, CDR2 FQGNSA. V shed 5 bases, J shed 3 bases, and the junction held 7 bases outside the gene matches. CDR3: CASSLDRGHNGNTIYF. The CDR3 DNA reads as TGTGCCAGCAGCCTCGACAGGGGGCATAATGGAAACACCATATATTTT. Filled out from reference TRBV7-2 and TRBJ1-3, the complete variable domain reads GAGVSQSPSNKVTEKGKDVELRCDPISGHTALYWYRQSLGQGLEFLIYFQGNSAPDKSGLPSDRFSAERTGGSVSTLTIQRTQQEDSAVYLCASSLDRGHNGNTIYFGEGSWLTVV.

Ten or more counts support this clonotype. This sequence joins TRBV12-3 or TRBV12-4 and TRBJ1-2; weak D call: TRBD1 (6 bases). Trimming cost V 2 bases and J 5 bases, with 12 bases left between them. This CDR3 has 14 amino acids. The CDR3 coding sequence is TGTGCCAGCAGTTTAAGGACAGCTTGTTATGGCTACACCTTC. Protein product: CASSLRTACYGYTF.